This T cell receptor (beta chain) came from a study of tumor-infiltrating lymphocytes in primary liver carcinoma. About the study: Ranging in age from 30 to 69 years, the patients were men and women. The study's findings and limits: Overlap in tumor-adjacent and tumor-blood pairs fell below that of tumor region pairs. The proportion of top clones found throughout all five tumor regions was only about 7-25%.

Germline V gene lookup returns CDR1 SGHAT and CDR2 FQNNGV. The CDR3 has 11 residues. As concerns this clonotype: The target antigen is unknown. Compared with germline, one end of the junction differs, possibly owing to a read error.

Synthesis of TCR beta cDNA was carried out from 450 to 650 ng total RNA with a constant-region primer. For TCR beta, libraries were produced by three nested multiplex PCR rounds using slightly modified ARM-PCR. The two initial PCR rounds, roughly 11 cycles each, used TRBV1-TRBV30 forward and C-beta reverse primers. TCRdb processed the multiplex PCR reads anew with MiXCR; each CDR3 protein has one entry. The sample comprises about 190,000 distinct CDR3 sequences, around four fifths of which are singletons, and approximately 18% rests with the top ten. From unsorted bulk tissue weighing roughly 18-30 mg, DNA and RNA were co-extracted.

This TCR was sampled from a man aged 35 to 55 with primary liver carcinoma and hepatitis B virus infection. The sample taken for sequencing was tumor tissue from primary liver carcinoma. The rearrangement joins TRBV11-2 to TRBJ2-1, with 7 positions matching TRBD1. The CDR3 DNA is TGTACCAGCAGCTACAGGGGTGAGCGGTTCTTC. It is translated as CTSSYRGERFF.